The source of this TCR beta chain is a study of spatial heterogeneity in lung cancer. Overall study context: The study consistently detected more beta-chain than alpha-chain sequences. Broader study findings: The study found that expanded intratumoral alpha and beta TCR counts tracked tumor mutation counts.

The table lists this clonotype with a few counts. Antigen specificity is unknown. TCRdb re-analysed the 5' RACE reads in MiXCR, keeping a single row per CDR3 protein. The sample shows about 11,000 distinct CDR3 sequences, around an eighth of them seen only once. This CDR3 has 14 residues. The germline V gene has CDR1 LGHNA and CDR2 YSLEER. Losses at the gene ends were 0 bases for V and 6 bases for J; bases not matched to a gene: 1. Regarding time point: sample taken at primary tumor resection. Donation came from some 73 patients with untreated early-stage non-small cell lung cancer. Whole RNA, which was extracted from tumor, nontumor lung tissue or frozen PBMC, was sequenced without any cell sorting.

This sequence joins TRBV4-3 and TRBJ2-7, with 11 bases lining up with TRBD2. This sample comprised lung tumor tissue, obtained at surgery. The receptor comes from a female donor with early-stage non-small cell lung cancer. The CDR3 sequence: CASSQDSGRAEQYF. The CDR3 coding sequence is TGCGCCAGCAGCCAAGATAGCGGGAGGGCCGAGCAGTACTTC.